These T cell receptor beta chains were read from a single sample in a study of human T cells and chemical hapten exposure. TCRdb redid the calling of the RACE reads with MiXCR, one entry per CDR3 protein. The data contain around 33,000 distinct CDR3 sequences, roughly 12% of them seen just once; the ten biggest clones take up approximately 1.8%. The material sequenced was whole blood, taken in connection with sensitization to the hapten diphenylcyclopropenone (DPC). Receptors were obtained from a woman aged 35 to 49 with alopecia areata. Some clones in this sample may be carry-over from other donors' samples. Both conserved end residues are part of each CDR3. The D gene is left open where the match is weak. Clone size appears in some rows only: once, few, many, or a class for an expanded clone.

V,D,J,size,CDR3,DNA
TRBV28,TRBD1,TRBJ2-5,many,CASSSPQGPETQYF,TGTGCCAGCAGTTCCCCACAGGGGCCGGAGACCCAGTACTTC
TRBV6-6,.,TRBJ1-6,.,CAISPVGDSPLHF,TGTGCCATATCTCCCGTGGGGGATTCACCCCTCCACTTT
TRBV9,.,TRBJ2-1,.,CASSVGPSVYNEQFF,TGTGCCAGCAGCGTAGGCCCTAGCGTCTACAATGAGCAGTTCTTC
TRBV10-3,.,TRBJ1-1,many,CAISESRGDRAEAFF,TGTGCCATCAGTGAGTCGAGGGGAGATCGCGCTGAAGCTTTCTTT
TRBV10-3,TRBD1,TRBJ2-7,.,CAISDSGQGIYEQYF,TGTGCCATCAGTGATTCCGGACAGGGAATCTACGAGCAGTACTTC
TRBV7-9,TRBD1,TRBJ2-1,.,CASSLGQGAQNEQFF,TGTGCCAGCAGCTTGGGGCAGGGGGCGCAGAATGAGCAGTTCTTC
TRBV20-1,TRBD2,TRBJ2-1,.,CSAPGLAGRVPSEQFF,TGCAGTGCTCCAGGACTAGCGGGGCGGGTTCCCAGTGAGCAGTTCTTC
TRBV3-1,TRBD1,TRBJ2-7,.,CASSLRDRAPYEQYF,TGTGCCAGCAGCCTCCGGGACAGGGCTCCCTACGAGCAGTACTTC
TRBV29-1,TRBD2,TRBJ2-1,once,CSGGGRNEQFF,TGCAGCGGCGGGGGACGAAATGAGCAGTTCTTC
TRBV5-6,.,TRBJ2-5,few,CASSWGTEQETQYF,TGTGCCAGCAGCTGGGGGACCGAACAAGAGACCCAGTACTTC